These T cell receptor beta chains were read from a single sample in a study of T cell repertoires in cytomegalovirus infection. TCRdb reprocessed the reads with MiXCR, giving one entry per CDR3 protein. The table has roughly 120,000 distinct CDR3 sequences, more than 25% seen once. These receptors' antigens are unknown. This specimen was CD8+ T cells from cultured PBMCs, taken from culture after CMV antigen stimulation. These receptors originate from a human donor in good health (CMV status not recorded). Some clones in this sample may be carry-over from other donors' samples. The conserved cysteine and the conserved F or W are not part of the CDR3 here. Fields, in order: J gene, V gene, clone size, CDR3 length, CDR3 protein. Only part of the rows carry a size: once, few, many, or a class if the clone is expanded.

j_gene: TRBJ2-7
v_gene: TRBV6-6
abundance: -
len: 12
CDR3aa: ASSATGQFYEQY

j_gene: TRBJ2-1
v_gene: TRBV5-1
abundance: -
len: 13
CDR3aa: ASSWMGETGNEQF

j_gene: TRBJ1-1
v_gene: TRBV2
abundance: -
len: 10
CDR3aa: ASSGRIDEAF

j_gene: TRBJ2-3
v_gene: TRBV2
abundance: -
len: 14
CDR3aa: ASSERGYASTDTQY

j_gene: TRBJ2-3
v_gene: TRBV2
abundance: -
len: 14
CDR3aa: ASSEGAAFSTDTQY

j_gene: TRBJ2-5
v_gene: TRBV7-9
abundance: many
len: 14
CDR3aa: ASRHTGTGGFGTQY

j_gene: TRBJ2-2
v_gene: TRBV7-2
abundance: few
len: 17
CDR3aa: ASSLEASGVLLDTGELF

j_gene: TRBJ2-1
v_gene: TRBV6-5
abundance: few
len: 13
CDR3aa: ASSYLQGIRDEQF

j_gene: TRBJ2-1
v_gene: TRBV18
abundance: -
len: 14
CDR3aa: ASSPRLSEVFNEQF

j_gene: TRBJ2-1
v_gene: TRBV19
abundance: -
len: 13
CDR3aa: ASSIMRGTYNEQF

j_gene: TRBJ2-3
v_gene: TRBV6-1
abundance: -
len: 13
CDR3aa: ASTRGPTGVDTQY

j_gene: TRBJ2-3
v_gene: TRBV7-9
abundance: few
len: 11
CDR3aa: ASSFGSADTQY

j_gene: TRBJ2-3
v_gene: TRBV6-6
abundance: -
len: 14
CDR3aa: ASSDGAEMSADTQY